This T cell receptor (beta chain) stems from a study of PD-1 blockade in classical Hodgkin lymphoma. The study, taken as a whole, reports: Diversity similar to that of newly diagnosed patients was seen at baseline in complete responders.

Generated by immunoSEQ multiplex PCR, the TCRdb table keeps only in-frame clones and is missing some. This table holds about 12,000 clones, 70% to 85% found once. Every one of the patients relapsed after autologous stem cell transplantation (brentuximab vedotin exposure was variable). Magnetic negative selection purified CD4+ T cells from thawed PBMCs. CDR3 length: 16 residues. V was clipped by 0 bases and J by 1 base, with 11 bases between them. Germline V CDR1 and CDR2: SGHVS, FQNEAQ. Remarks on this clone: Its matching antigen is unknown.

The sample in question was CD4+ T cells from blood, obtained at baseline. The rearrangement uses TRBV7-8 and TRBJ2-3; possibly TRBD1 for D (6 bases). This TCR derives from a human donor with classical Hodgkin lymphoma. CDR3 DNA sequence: TGTGCCAGCAGCTTAGCGGTAGCAGGGGGCACAGATACGCAGTATTTT. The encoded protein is CASSLAVAGGTDTQYF.